One T cell receptor (beta chain) is described in this entry. This sample stems from a study of blood T cell repertoires in COVID-19. Study-wide background: Samples of COVID-19 (acute and convalescent) were obtained from the United States, Italy and Spain. PBMCs, B-cell-depleted T cells, or T cells provided the cDNA or gDNA that made up the material.

The CDR3 extends over 14 amino acids. The germline V gene encodes CDR1 SGHRS and CDR2 YFSETQ. V lost 4 bases and J lost 6; bases outside the gene matches: 4. Per the authors' pipeline: Reference gene primer amplification gave nucleated cell count estimates. Sequencing was performed with immunoSEQ multiplex PCR; in TCRdb, only in-frame clones are kept and a portion is missing. V and J calls and clone size are copied from that table; D and trimming were computed from the DNA. The sample lists 250,000 to 350,000 clones, around four fifths occurring once. Sequencing was performed on peripheral blood. This sequence originates from a woman aged 45-59 years with active or convalescent COVID-19. V usage is TRBV5-1 and J usage is TRBJ1-4; 9 nucleotides line up with TRBD1. As DNA, the CDR3 is TGCGCCAGCAGCCCGGGACAGGGCGATGAAAAACTGTTTTTT. It is translated as CASSPGQGDEKLFF.